This T cell receptor beta chain was sequenced in a study of blood T cells in healthy people across ages. Points from the study as a whole: Estimates of total diversity, which came from one million sequenced T cells, were considered to be underestimates.

The draw of peripheral blood yielded roughly 10 milliliters from each donor. Next came a second PCR, run for about 6 to 11 cycles, which used a sample-barcoded 5' primer along with a J-beta primer mix. TCRdb reprocessed the 5' RACE reads with MiXCR, giving one entry per CDR3 protein. The sample consists of about 970,000 distinct CDR3 sequences, roughly 51% of them appearing once. On this clonotype: Antigen: not known.

The receptor comes from a woman aged 60 to 75 in good health. The sample comprised blood.

In nucleotides, the CDR3 is TGTGCTAGTGGGCCGGGACAGGGATCCTACAATGAGCAGTTCTTC. This translates into CASGPGQGSYNEQFF. The chain links TRBV12-5 to TRBJ2-1; 9 nucleotides agree with TRBD1. Germline loops: CDR1 LGHNT, CDR2 FRNRAP. The V segment lost 6 bases and the J segment 1 base; nucleotides outside the gene matches: 4. This CDR3 contains 15 residues.